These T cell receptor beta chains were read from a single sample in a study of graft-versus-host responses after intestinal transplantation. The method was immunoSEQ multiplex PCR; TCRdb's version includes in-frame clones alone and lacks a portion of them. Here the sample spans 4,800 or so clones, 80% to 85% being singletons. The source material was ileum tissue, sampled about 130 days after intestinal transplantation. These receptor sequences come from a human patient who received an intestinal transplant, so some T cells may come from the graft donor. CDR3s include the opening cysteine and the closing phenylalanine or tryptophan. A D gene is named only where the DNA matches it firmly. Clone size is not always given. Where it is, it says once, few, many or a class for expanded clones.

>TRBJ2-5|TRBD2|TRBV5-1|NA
TGCGCCAGCAGCTTGTGGGGGTCTAGCGGGAACTTC
CASSLWGSSGNF
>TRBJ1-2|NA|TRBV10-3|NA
TGTGCCATCAGTGAGGGCGGAGGCTACACCTTC
CAISEGGGYTF
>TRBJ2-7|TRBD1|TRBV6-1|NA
TGTGCCAGCATTGAGTGGGACAGGGAATTCTCCTACGAGCAGTACTTC
CASIEWDREFSYEQYF
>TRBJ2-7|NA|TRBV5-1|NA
TGCGCCAGCAGCTTGTGGGGGCCAACCTCCTACGAGCAGTACTTC
CASSLWGPTSYEQYF
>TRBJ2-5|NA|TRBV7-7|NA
TGTGCCAGCAGCTTTGGGGGGCTGGAGACCCAGTACTTC
CASSFGGLETQYF
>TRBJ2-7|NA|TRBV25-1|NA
TGTGCCAGCAGTGGGTCCTACGAGCAGTACTTC
CASSGSYEQYF
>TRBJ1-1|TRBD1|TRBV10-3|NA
TGTGCCATCAGTTTTACAGGGGGAGAGGATGAAGCTTTCTTT
CAISFTGGEDEAFF
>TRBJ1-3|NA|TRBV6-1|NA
TGTGCCAGCAGTGAACTTGCAAGTGGAAACACCATATATTTT
CASSELASGNTIYF
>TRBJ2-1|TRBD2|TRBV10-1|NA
TGCGCCAGCAGTGATAGCGGGACCTACAATGAGCAGTTCTTC
CASSDSGTYNEQFF
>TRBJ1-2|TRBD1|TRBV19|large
TGTGCCAGTAACCCAGGGGGCGCATTCTATGGCTACACCTTC
CASNPGGAFYGYTF
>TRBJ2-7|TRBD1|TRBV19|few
TGTGCCAGTAGCCCCTCCGGGACAGGGTTCGACGAGCAGTACTTC
CASSPSGTGFDEQYF
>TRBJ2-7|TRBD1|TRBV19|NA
TGTGCCAGTAGTAACCGGGACAGGGCGTTCGAGCAGTACTTC
CASSNRDRAFEQYF
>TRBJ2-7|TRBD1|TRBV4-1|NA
TGCGCCAGCAGCCAAGTGGGACAGGGGGCTAACGAGCAGTACTTC
CASSQVGQGANEQYF
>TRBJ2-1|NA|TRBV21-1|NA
TGTGCCAGCAGCAAAGTCAGGGGAAGGTACAATGAGCAGTTCTTC
CASSKVRGRYNEQFF
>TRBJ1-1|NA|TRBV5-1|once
TGCGCCAGCAGCTTGGGAGGGCGGAACACTGAAGCTTTCTTT
CASSLGGRNTEAFF
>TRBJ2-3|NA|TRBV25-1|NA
TGTGCCAGCAGTGACTCGGGGACAGATACGCAGTATTTT
CASSDSGTDTQYF
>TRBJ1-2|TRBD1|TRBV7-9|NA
TGTGCCAGCAGCTTGTTGGGGACAGGGTATGGCTACACCTTC
CASSLLGTGYGYTF
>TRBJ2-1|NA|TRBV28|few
TGTGCCAGCAGTTCGTTTGAAGCGGGACACTACAATGAGCAGTTCTTC
CASSSFEAGHYNEQFF
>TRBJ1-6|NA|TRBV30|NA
TGTGCCTGGAGTTCTACAGGAGACTTCTATAATTCACCCCTCCACTTT
CAWSSTGDFYNSPLHF